These 31 T cell receptor beta chains were all obtained from the same sample, sequenced in a study of siplizumab effects on memory and regulatory T cells. TCRdb's copy holds only in-frame clones and misses some; the assay was immunoSEQ multiplex PCR. The table lists around 68,000 clones, about 90% of them singletons. Material: Tregs sorted from blood. Receptor source: a human donor in good health.

For the CDR3, the DNA is TGTGCCAGCAAATCATTTCATGGCTACACCTTC. Residues: CASKSFHGYTF. The chain combines TRBV6-5 with TRBJ1-2, with D unclear. Trimming took off 7 bases at V and 6 bases at J, with 9 bases between the two ends. There are 11 residues in the CDR3. Germline V CDR1 and CDR2: MNHEY, SVGAGI.

This clone was observed a handful of times. One end of the junction is discordant with germline, which a read error may explain. This sample includes further DNA sequences coding for the same CDR3. The V and J genes are TRBV6-1 and TRBJ1-1, with D unresolved. Germline-derived CDR1 and CDR2 are MNHNS and SASEGT. The CDR3 is made up of 11 amino acids. The CDR3 DNA follows: TGCGCTAGTGGAGGGTACACTGAAGCTTTCTTT. It codes for CASGGYTEAFF.

The count of this clone is one. The V call is TRBV11-2, the J call TRBJ2-1; TRBD1 matches 7 bases. Germline lookup yields CDR1 SGHAT and CDR2 FQNNGV. The CDR3 extends over 15 amino acids. Trimming at V came to 1 base and at J to 3 bases, leaving 3 bases not matched to a gene. CDR3 DNA sequence: TGTGCCAGCAGCTTAGGACAGGGCCTCTACAATGAGCAGTTCTTC. Its protein is CASSLGQGLYNEQFF.

The chain employs TRBV27 and TRBJ2-3; 11 nucleotides match TRBD2. CDR1 and CDR2 (germline): MNHEY, SMNVEV (reference sequence). The CDR3 is 15 amino acids. Losses at the gene ends were 6 bases for V and 1 base for J; bases not matched to a gene: 3. The CDR3 is CASRETSGGTDTQYF. DNA for the CDR3: TGTGCCAGCAGGGAGACTAGCGGGGGCACAGATACGCAGTATTTT.

In its sample, this clone was seen once. CDR3 region: CASSMVGTGPYSGANVLTF. CDR3 nucleotide sequence: TGTGCCAGTAGTATGGTAGGGACAGGGCCTTACTCTGGGGCCAACGTCCTGACTTTC. The genes are TRBV19 and TRBJ2-6, with TRBD1 identical over 9 bases. Trimming took 3 bases from V and 0 from J; bases not matched to a gene: 9. The length of the CDR3 is 19 residues. CDR1 and CDR2 (germline): LNHDA, SQIVND (reference sequence).

This chain connects TRBV14 to TRBJ2-5; no firm D call. The CDR3 spans 15 residues. V was clipped by 2 bases and J by 5 bases, with 15 bases between them. Germline assignment: CDR1 SGHDN and CDR2 FVKESK. The CDR3 DNA is TGTGCCAGCAGCCAAATATTTGCGGATGGGGAGACCCAGTACTTC. This sequence encodes CASSQIFADGETQYF.

The chain is built from TRBV4-3 and TRBJ2-2, with TRBD2 identical over 7 bases. The V and J ends lost 4 bases and 5 bases, in that order; junction bases with no gene match: 13. Germline V CDR1 and CDR2: LGHNA, YSLEER. The CDR3 sequence is 17 residues long. The CDR3 nucleotides are TGCGCCAGCAGCCCCCGCGCGGGCGGGGGTGGAACCGGGGAGCTGTTTTTT. Amino acid sequence: CASSPRAGGGGTGELFF.

The chain links TRBV4-3 to TRBJ2-1, with TRBD2 identical over 12 bases. J was trimmed by 5 bases and V by 4 bases; bases with no gene match: 6. Germline V lookup: CDR1 LGHNA, CDR2 YSLEER. The CDR3 has 16 residues. CDR3 DNA: TGCGCCAGCAGCCCCCTTGGACTAGCGGGAAACAATGAGCAGTTCTTC. Its protein product is CASSPLGLAGNNEQFF.

This clone is medium-sized within its sample. The chain links TRBV6-1 to TRBJ2-7, with D maybe TRBD2 (6 bases). The CDR3 is 15 amino acids. The germline gives CDR1 MNHNS, CDR2 SASEGT. Trimming pared 0 bases from V and 6 bases from J, leaving 15 bases between. CDR3 residues: CASSEAGGRSREQYF. The CDR3 DNA sequence: TGTGCCAGCAGTGAAGCTGGGGGGAGGTCTCGCGAGCAGTACTTC.

This chain connects TRBV28 to TRBJ1-1, with D tentatively TRBD1 (5 bases). The CDR3 is 10 residues long. Per germline, CDR1 MDHEN and CDR2 SYDVKM. Trimming removed 7 bases at V and 8 bases at J, with 8 bases between. The CDR3 is CASIRTEAFF. The CDR3 coding sequence is TGTGCCAGCATAAGGACAGAAGCTTTCTTT.

This clone was counted between two and nine times. The rearrangement links TRBV7-8 to TRBJ2-7, with 7 nucleotides matching TRBD2. Germline V CDR1 and CDR2: SGHVS, FQNEAQ. V lost 1 base, J lost 2 bases, and 5 bases stayed unmatched. The CDR3 totals 15 residues. CDR3 protein: CASSLEAGGTYEQYF. The DNA of the CDR3 is TGTGCCAGCAGCTTAGAGGCCGGGGGGACCTACGAGCAGTACTTC.

The J gene is TRBJ2-2, the V gene TRBV7-6; possible D gene TRBD1, 6 bases. Germline lookup yields CDR1 SGHVS and CDR2 FNYEAQ. The CDR3 loop spans 16 amino acids. Trimming cost V 5 bases and J 8 bases, with 21 bases left between them. The chain's CDR3 is CASSLYRDIQRGELFF. CDR3 bases: TGTGCCAGCAGCCTATACCGGGACATACAAAGGGGGGAGCTGTTTTTT.

The genes are TRBV6-1 and TRBJ1-2; the match to TRBD1 covers 7 bases. This CDR3 is built from 14 residues. CDR1 MNHNS and CDR2 SASEGT come from the germline V gene. The V and J ends lost 6 bases and 5 bases, in that order; junction bases with no gene match: 9. The CDR3 nucleotides are TGTGCCAGCAGCCGGGGGGGACAGTATTATGGCTACACCTTC. It yields the protein CASSRGGQYYGYTF.

The V gene is TRBV4-1, the J gene TRBJ2-3; D not resolved. V lost 4 bases and J lost 6, with 14 bases in between. Per the germline V gene, CDR1 is MGHRA and CDR2 is YSYEKL. The CDR3 is 14 amino acids. CDR3 protein: CASSPLLGGDTQYF. The CDR3 DNA is TGCGCCAGCAGCCCCCTCCTCGGCGGTGATACGCAGTATTTT.

This sequence joins TRBV10-3 and TRBJ2-5; maybe TRBD1 (6 bases). Per germline, CDR1 ENHRY and CDR2 SYGVKD. The V and J ends lost 7 bases and 5 bases respectively, with 20 bases between them. The CDR3 runs 15 residues. CDR3 bases: TGTGCCATCATGGCCGTCGGTCAGGGGAAGGAGACCCAGTACTTC. As protein: CAIMAVGQGKETQYF.

V gene TRBV29-1 combines with J gene TRBJ2-6; D gene unclear. The V end was cut by 4 bases, the J end by 0 bases, with 4 bases between. The germline V gene has CDR1 SQVTM and CDR2 ANQGSEA. CDR3 length equals 13 residues. The CDR3 is CSVATSGANVLTF. The CDR3 DNA reads TGCAGCGTTGCAACCTCTGGGGCCAACGTCCTGACTTTC.

The chain couples TRBV9 to TRBJ2-5; 12 bases line up with TRBD2. This CDR3 is 18 amino acids long. Germline values: CDR1 SGDLS, CDR2 YYNGEE. Germline trimming cut 0 bases from V and 0 bases from J; bases unmatched to any gene: 6. The CDR3 nucleotides read TGTGCCAGCAGCGTAGCGACTAGCGGGAGAAAAGACCAAGAGACCCAGTACTTC. Protein sequence: CASSVATSGRKDQETQYF. Using reference TRBV9 and TRBJ2-5 for the parts outside the CDR3, the full variable domain is DSGVTQTPKHLITATGQRVTLRCSPRSGDLSVYWYQQSLDQGLQFLIQYYNGEERAKGNILERFSAQQFPDLHSELNLSSLELGDSALYFCASSVATSGRKDQETQYFGPGTRLLVL.

The chain has TRBV20-1 and TRBJ2-5; maybe TRBD1 (5 bases). Germline lookup yields CDR1 DFQATT and CDR2 SNEGSKA (reference sequence). This CDR3 comprises 11 residues. Deletions cut 2 bases from V and 4 bases from J, with 5 bases between. The CDR3 nucleotides read TGCAGTGCTAGAAGGGGAGAGACCCAGTACTTC. Protein sequence: CSARRGETQYF.

The V gene is TRBV29-1, the J gene TRBJ2-3; 15 bases are shared with TRBD2. Germline V gene sequence: CDR1 SQVTM, CDR2 ANQGSEA. The CDR3 runs to 14 residues. J lost 5 bases, V lost 4 bases, and 1 base had no gene match. CDR3 region: CSVGGLAGGDTQYF. In DNA, the CDR3 is TGCAGCGTTGGGGGACTAGCGGGAGGAGATACGCAGTATTTT.

This rearrangement joins TRBV2 to TRBJ2-1; the D gene could be TRBD1 or TRBD2 (5 bases each). Per the germline V gene, CDR1 is SNHLY and CDR2 is FYNNEI. The CDR3 is 16 residues long. Between the trimmed V and J ends, which lost 9 bases and 4 bases, there was a span of 22 bases. CDR3 bases: TGTGCCAGTGGGAGCACGTTGGGACCCCCATACAATGAGCAGTTCTTC. This encodes CASGSTLGPPYNEQFF. The full variable domain, rest sourced from reference TRBV2 and TRBJ2-1, is EPEVTQTPSHQVTQMGQEVILRCVPISNHLYFYWYRQILGQKVEFLVSFYNNEISEKSEIFDDQFSVERPDGSNFTLKIRSTKLEDSAMYFCASGSTLGPPYNEQFFGPGTRLTVL.

The chain joins TRBV19 to TRBJ2-3; D is possibly TRBD1 or TRBD2 (7 bases each). The ends were cut back, 4 bases at V and 2 bases at J, with 13 bases in the middle. The germline V gene encodes CDR1 LNHDA and CDR2 SQIVND (reference sequence). There are 15 residues in the CDR3. DNA for the CDR3: TGTGCCAGTAGTAGAGCGGGGACAGACACAGATACGCAGTATTTT. As protein: CASSRAGTDTDTQYF.

This clone came up a few times. The rearrangement links TRBV30 to TRBJ2-4; D not resolved. This CDR3 region has 14 residues. V dropped 1 base and J dropped 1 base, with 8 bases sitting between them. Germline V gene data show CDR1 as GTSNPN and CDR2 as SVGIG (reference sequence). As DNA, the CDR3 is TGTGCCTGGAGTGATGCGAGGGCCAAAAACATTCAGTACTTC. It codes for CAWSDARAKNIQYF.

This chain uses TRBV19 with TRBJ2-3, with 7 bases aligning to TRBD1. In germline, CDR1 is LNHDA, CDR2 SQIVND (reference sequence). This CDR3 is built from 14 residues. V lost 7 bases and J lost 4; bases outside the gene matches: 8. CDR3 sequence reads: CASKPGTVSDTQYF. As DNA, the CDR3 is TGTGCCAGTAAACCAGGGACAGTCTCAGATACGCAGTATTTT. The whole variable domain, filled in from reference TRBV19 and TRBJ2-3, reads DGGITQSPKYLFRKEGQNVTLSCEQNLNHDAMYWYRQDPGQGLRLIYYSQIVNDFQKGDIAEGYSVSREKKESFPLTVTSAQKNPTAFYLCASKPGTVSDTQYFGPGTRLTVL.

V and J are TRBV7-2 and TRBJ2-3; TRBD2 matches at 7 bases. This CDR3 has 14 residues. Germline-derived CDR1 and CDR2 are SGHTA and FQGNSA. V lost 4 bases and J lost 3; bases outside the gene matches: 4. CDR3 residues: CASSSGLTTDTQYF. The CDR3 DNA follows: TGTGCCAGCAGCTCGGGACTAACAACAGATACGCAGTATTTT.

The V call is TRBV19, the J call TRBJ1-5, with 9 bases lining up with TRBD1. From germline, CDR1 is LNHDA and CDR2 SQIVND (reference sequence). CDR3 length: 16 residues. The V segment lost 4 bases and the J segment 0 bases; nucleotides outside the gene matches: 4. The CDR3 DNA follows: TGTGCCAGTAGTACCAGACAGGGGGATAGCAATCAGCCCCAGCATTTT. Protein: CASSTRQGDSNQPQHF.

The chain joins TRBV6-5 to TRBJ2-1; 10 bases agree with TRBD1. The CDR3 length is 15 residues. With 7 bases clipped from V and 3 bases from J, the junction kept 6 bases outside the gene matches. Germline V gives CDR1 MNHEY, CDR2 SVGAGI. The CDR3 region is CASNPRDRGYNEQFF. Here the CDR3 DNA reads TGTGCCAGCAACCCCCGGGACAGGGGCTACAATGAGCAGTTCTTC.

The chain has TRBV19 and TRBJ1-2; 10 bases agree with TRBD1. The germline V gene encodes CDR1 LNHDA and CDR2 SQIVND (reference sequence). After removal of 2 bases from V and 8 bases from J, the junction contained 5 bases not matched to a gene. There are 14 residues in the CDR3. CDR3 region: CASSIRQGAQGYTF. CDR3 in DNA: TGTGCCAGTAGTATAAGACAGGGGGCCCAAGGCTACACCTTC.

This chain links TRBV4-3 with TRBJ1-2; maybe TRBD1 (5 bases). V was shortened by 1 base and J by 6 bases, with 12 bases between the two germline ends. This CDR3 comprises 14 residues. Germline loops: CDR1 LGHNA, CDR2 YSLEER. The CDR3 bases are TGCGCCAGCAGCCAAGTTGCAGGGTTTAATGGCTACACCTTC. It encodes CASSQVAGFNGYTF.

This chain joins TRBV10-3 and TRBJ2-5; D possibly corresponds to TRBD1 (6 bases). Germline CDR1 reads ENHRY; CDR2 reads SYGVKD. This CDR3 comprises 12 residues. Trimming stripped 10 bases from V and 2 bases from J, with 11 bases between. This chain's CDR3 is CATRGQQETQYF. For the CDR3, the DNA is TGTGCCACTCGAGGACAGCAAGAGACCCAGTACTTC.

This clone has a single count. The V gene is TRBV5-1, the J gene TRBJ2-1; D might be TRBD2 (5 bases). This CDR3 comprises 14 residues. The ends were cut back, 0 bases at V and 8 bases at J, with 12 bases in the middle. CDR1 SGHRS and CDR2 YFSETQ come from the germline V gene. This CDR3 reads CASSLASRVDEQFF. The CDR3 nucleotides read TGCGCCAGCAGCTTGGCTAGCCGGGTCGATGAGCAGTTCTTC.

The genes are TRBV5-1 and TRBJ2-5; D is uncertain. The CDR3 covers 16 residues. Germline V CDR1 and CDR2: SGHRS, YFSETQ. Between the trimmed V and J ends, which lost 3 bases and 2 bases, there was a span of 17 bases. The CDR3 here is CASSWGWVAAQETQYF. In DNA, the CDR3 is TGCGCCAGCAGCTGGGGTTGGGTGGCAGCTCAAGAGACCCAGTACTTC.